The 10 T cell receptor beta chains below come from one sample, sequenced in a study of blood T cell repertoires in COVID-19. Data came from immunoSEQ multiplex PCR; TCRdb stores just in-frame clones and leaves some out. The data hold some 150,000 clones, with 84% observed a single time. The sequenced sample was peripheral blood. Receptor source: a woman aged 50 to 60 in a cohort sampled during active or convalescent COVID-19.

The rearrangement links TRBV6-5 to TRBJ2-7, with TRBD2 matching over 7 bases. Germline CDR1 is MNHEY and CDR2 is SVGAGI. V was pared by 2 bases and J by 4 bases, with 8 bases of the junction left unmatched. This CDR3 spans 15 amino acids. The CDR3 sequence is CASSYSGVGGYEQYF. CDR3 DNA sequence: TGTGCCAGCAGTTACAGCGGGGTCGGGGGATACGAGCAGTACTTC.

The CDR3 sequence: CASSSRGSGNTIYF. CDR3 bases: TGTGCCAGCAGCTCAAGGGGATCTGGAAACACCATATATTTT. The chain has TRBV7-8 and TRBJ1-3; D may be TRBD1 (5 bases). The CDR3 loop spans 14 amino acids. Germline CDR1 reads SGHVS; CDR2 reads FQNEAQ. V was trimmed by 4 bases and J by 1 base, leaving 8 bases between them.

J is TRBJ1-1 and V is TRBV15; TRBD1 is a possible D gene (5 bases). The V gene lost 0 bases and the J gene lost 1 base, with 6 bases spanning the gap. This CDR3 spans 14 amino acids. Germline V gene sequence: CDR1 LNHNV, CDR2 YYDKDF (reference sequence). The CDR3 nucleotides are TGTGCCACCAGCAGAGATCAGGGGAACACTGAAGCTTTCTTT. Protein: CATSRDQGNTEAFF.

In this sample, this clone turned up once. This sequence joins TRBV6-1 and TRBJ2-3, with 10 bases identical to TRBD1. The CDR3 is 16 amino acids. Germline values: CDR1 MNHNS, CDR2 SASEGT. V shed 1 base, J shed 4 bases, and the junction held 5 bases outside the gene matches. DNA of the CDR3: TGTGCCAGCAGTGAAGAAGGGACAGGGGCATCAGATACGCAGTATTTT. Translated: CASSEEGTGASDTQYF.

CDR3 residues: CASSTGTTTEAFF. The CDR3 bases are TGTGCCAGCAGCACCGGGACAACCACTGAAGCTTTCTTT. This chain uses TRBV7-6 with TRBJ1-1, with D perhaps matching TRBD1 (6 bases). The CDR3 covers 13 residues. Trimming took off 5 bases at V and 4 bases at J, with 11 bases between the two ends. Germline V gives CDR1 SGHVS, CDR2 FNYEAQ.

The genes are TRBV6-5 and TRBJ2-7, with 10 nucleotides matching TRBD2. Unmatched junction bases numbered 6, after V lost 6 bases and J lost 4 bases. The CDR3 spans 14 residues. Germline V gene sequence: CDR1 MNHEY, CDR2 SVGAGI. The DNA for the CDR3 is TGTGCCAGCAGGAAGCGGGGGGGCCGTTACGAGCAGTACTTC. It specifies CASRKRGGRYEQYF.

The rearrangement uses TRBV9 and TRBJ1-1, with a weak D call TRBD1 (6 bases). V was shortened by 4 bases and J by 6 bases, with 22 bases between the two germline ends. Germline V gives CDR1 SGDLS, CDR2 YYNGEE. This CDR3 region has 16 residues. The CDR3, as DNA: TGTGCCAGCAGCACACGCTCAGGACAGCCCAACGCTGAAGCTTTCTTT. This codes for CASSTRSGQPNAEAFF. Based on the CDR3 plus reference TRBV9 and TRBJ1-1, the full variable domain is DSGVTQTPKHLITATGQRVTLRCSPRSGDLSVYWYQQSLDQGLQFLIQYYNGEERAKGNILERFSAQQFPDLHSELNLSSLELGDSALYFCASSTRSGQPNAEAFFGQGTRLTVV.

This chain connects TRBV7-3 to TRBJ1-1; D gene ambiguous. V was shortened by 1 base and J by 4 bases, with 10 bases between the two germline ends. The CDR3 has 14 residues. Germline lookup yields CDR1 SGHTA and CDR2 FQGTGA. CDR3: CASSLRREGTEAFF. Here the CDR3 DNA reads TGTGCCAGCAGCTTAAGGAGGGAAGGCACTGAAGCTTTCTTT.

The rearrangement links TRBV18 to TRBJ2-7, with 7 bases lining up with TRBD2. The CDR3 consists of 15 residues. Germline CDR1 is KGHSH and CDR2 is LQKENI. V was clipped by 0 bases and J by 5 bases; unmatched bases: 7. The DNA of the CDR3 is TGTGCCAGCTCACCACCCGGGACTAACCCTCACGAGCAGTACTTC. Translated: CASSPPGTNPHEQYF.

The chain combines TRBV21-1 with TRBJ1-3; TRBD1, the table's D call, lacks a check against the DNA. TRBV21-1 is deemed a pseudogene. The CDR3 is made up of 15 amino acids. The CDR3 nucleotides are TGTGCCAGCAGCTCGCCAGGGGGCAGGGGAAACACCATATATTTT. This codes for CASSSPGGRGNTIYF.